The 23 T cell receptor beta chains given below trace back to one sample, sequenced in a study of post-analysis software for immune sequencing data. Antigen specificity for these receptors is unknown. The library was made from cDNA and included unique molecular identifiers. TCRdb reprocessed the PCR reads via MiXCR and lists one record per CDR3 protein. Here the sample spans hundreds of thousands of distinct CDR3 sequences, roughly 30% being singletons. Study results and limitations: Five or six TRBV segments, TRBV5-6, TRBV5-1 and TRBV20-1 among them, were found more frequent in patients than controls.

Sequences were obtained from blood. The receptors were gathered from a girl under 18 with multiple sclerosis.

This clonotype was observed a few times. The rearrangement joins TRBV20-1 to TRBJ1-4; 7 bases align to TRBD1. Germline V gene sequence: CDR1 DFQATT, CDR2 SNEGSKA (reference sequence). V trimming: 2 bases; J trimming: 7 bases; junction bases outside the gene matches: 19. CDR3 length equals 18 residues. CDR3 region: CSARPIPPQSQGGEKLFF. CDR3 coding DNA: TGCAGTGCTAGACCAATCCCCCCGCAGTCTCAGGGGGGTGAAAAACTGTTTTTT.

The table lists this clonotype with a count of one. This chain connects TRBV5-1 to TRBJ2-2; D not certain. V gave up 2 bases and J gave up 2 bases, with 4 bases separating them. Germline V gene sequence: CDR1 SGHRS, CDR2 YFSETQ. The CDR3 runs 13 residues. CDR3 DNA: TGCGCCAGCAGCTTTGACAACACCGGGGAGCTGTTTTTT. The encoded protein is CASSFDNTGELFF.

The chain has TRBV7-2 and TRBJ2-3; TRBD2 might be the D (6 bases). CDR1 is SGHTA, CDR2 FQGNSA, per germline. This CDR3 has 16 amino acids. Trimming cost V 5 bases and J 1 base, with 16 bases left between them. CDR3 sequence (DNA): TGTGCCAGCAGCGAAGATGGAGGGCCTCGCACAGATACGCAGTATTTT. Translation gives CASSEDGGPRTDTQYF.

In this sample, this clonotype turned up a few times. The CDR3 sequence is CASSLFGSSYNEQFF. CDR3 in DNA: TGTGCCAGCAGCTTATTCGGCAGCTCCTACAATGAGCAGTTCTTC. The genes are TRBV7-9 and TRBJ2-1, with D uncertain. The germline V gene encodes CDR1 SEHNR and CDR2 FQNEAQ (reference sequence). Trimming took off 2 bases at V and 0 bases at J, with 8 bases between the two ends. This CDR3 spans 15 amino acids.

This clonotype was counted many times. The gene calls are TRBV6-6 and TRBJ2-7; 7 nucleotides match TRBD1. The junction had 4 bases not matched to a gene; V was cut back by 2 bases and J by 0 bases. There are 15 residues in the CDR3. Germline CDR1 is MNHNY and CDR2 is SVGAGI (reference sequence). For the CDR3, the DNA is TGTGCCAGCAGTTACGGAGAGGGGGCCTCCTACGAGCAGTACTTC. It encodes CASSYGEGASYEQYF.

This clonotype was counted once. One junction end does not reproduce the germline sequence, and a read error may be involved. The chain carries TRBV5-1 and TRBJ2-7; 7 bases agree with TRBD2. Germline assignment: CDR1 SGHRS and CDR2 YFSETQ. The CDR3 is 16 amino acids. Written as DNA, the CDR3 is TGCGCCAGCAGCTTGCCGACTAGCTATCTTCCCTACGAGCGGTACTTC. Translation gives CASSLPTSYLPYERYF.

The CDR3 region has the DNA TGTGCCAGCAGCTTAGATGACAGGGGAAGGAATGGCTACACCTTC. Protein product: CASSLDDRGRNGYTF. The V and J genes are TRBV7-2 and TRBJ1-2; 8 bases fit TRBD1. The junction had 7 bases not matched to a gene; V was cut back by 1 base and J by 6 bases. This CDR3 is 15 amino acids long. From germline, CDR1 is SGHTA and CDR2 FQGNSA.

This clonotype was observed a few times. CDR3 coding DNA: TGTGCCAGCAGGCCCCGGGGATGGGGGACTGAAGCTTTCTTT. Translation: CASRPRGWGTEAFF. The gene calls are TRBV12-3 or TRBV12-4 and TRBJ1-1; maybe TRBD1 (5 bases). Trimming took 6 bases from V and 5 from J, leaving 16 bases between them. The CDR3 loop spans 14 amino acids.

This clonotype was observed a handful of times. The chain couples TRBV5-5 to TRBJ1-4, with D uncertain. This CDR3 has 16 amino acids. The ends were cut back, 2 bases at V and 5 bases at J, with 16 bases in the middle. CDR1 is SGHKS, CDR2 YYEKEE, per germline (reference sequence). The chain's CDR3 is CASSLPPGGSNEKLFF. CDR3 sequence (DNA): TGTGCCAGCAGCTTACCCCCAGGCGGTTCAAATGAAAAACTGTTTTTT.

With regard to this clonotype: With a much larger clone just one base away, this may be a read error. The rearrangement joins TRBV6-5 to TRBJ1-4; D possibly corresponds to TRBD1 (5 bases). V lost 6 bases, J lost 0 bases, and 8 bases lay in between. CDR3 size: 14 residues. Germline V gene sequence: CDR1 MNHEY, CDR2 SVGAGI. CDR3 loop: CASSQTATNEKLFF. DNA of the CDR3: TGTGCCAGCAGCCAGACAGCAACTAATGAAAAACTGTTTTTT.

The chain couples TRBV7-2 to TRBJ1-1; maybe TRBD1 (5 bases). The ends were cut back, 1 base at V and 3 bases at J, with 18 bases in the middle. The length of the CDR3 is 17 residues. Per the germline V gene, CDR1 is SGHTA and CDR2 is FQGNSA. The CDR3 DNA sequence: TGTGCCAGCAGCTTAGGCCTCAGGAGGGGATCTGACACTGAAGCTTTCTTT. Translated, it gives CASSLGLRRGSDTEAFF.

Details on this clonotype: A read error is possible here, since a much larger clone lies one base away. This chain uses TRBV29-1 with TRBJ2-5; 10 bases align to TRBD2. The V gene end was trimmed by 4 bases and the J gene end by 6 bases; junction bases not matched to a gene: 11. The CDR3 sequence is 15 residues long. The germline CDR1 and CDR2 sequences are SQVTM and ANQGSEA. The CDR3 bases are TGCAGCGTTGGGGCTAGCGGGAGCGGTATGAAGACCCAGTACTTC. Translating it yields CSVGASGSGMKTQYF. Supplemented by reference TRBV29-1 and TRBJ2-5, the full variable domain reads SAVISQKPSRDICQRGTSLTIQCQVDSQVTMMFWYRQQPGQSLTLIATANQGSEATYESGFVIDKFPISRPNLTFSTLTVSNMSPEDSSIYLCSVGASGSGMKTQYFGPGTRLLVL.

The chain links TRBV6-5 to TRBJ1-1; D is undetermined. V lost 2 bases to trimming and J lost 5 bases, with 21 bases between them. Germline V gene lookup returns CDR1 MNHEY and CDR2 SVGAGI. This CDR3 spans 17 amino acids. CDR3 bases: TGTGCCAGCAGTTACCTCCCAAGGAGTGTCCTTAAGACTGAAGCTTTCTTT. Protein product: CASSYLPRSVLKTEAFF.

The DNA for the CDR3 is TGTGCCAGCAGCCCATCAGGTGGGGGACAGCACACAGATACGCAGTATTTT. Translating it yields CASSPSGGGQHTDTQYF. The chain combines TRBV7-9 with TRBJ2-3; TRBD1 matches at 7 bases. Unmatched junction bases numbered 13, after V lost 5 bases and J lost 2 bases. Looked up from germline, CDR1 is SEHNR and CDR2 is FQNEAQ (reference sequence). The CDR3 runs to 17 residues.

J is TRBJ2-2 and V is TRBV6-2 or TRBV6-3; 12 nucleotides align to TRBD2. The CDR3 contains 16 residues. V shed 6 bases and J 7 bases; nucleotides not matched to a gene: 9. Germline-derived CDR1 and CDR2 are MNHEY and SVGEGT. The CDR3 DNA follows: TGTGCCAGCAGCCGTACTAGCGGGGGGACCGGCGGGGAGCTGTTTTTT. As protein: CASSRTSGGTGGELFF.

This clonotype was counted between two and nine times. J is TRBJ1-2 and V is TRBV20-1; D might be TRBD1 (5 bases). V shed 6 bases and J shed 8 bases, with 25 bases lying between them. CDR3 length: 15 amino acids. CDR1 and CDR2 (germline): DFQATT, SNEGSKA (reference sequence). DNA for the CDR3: TGCAGTGCCCCTTCGGTCATACAGGTCTATGGAGGCTACACCTTC. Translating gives CSAPSVIQVYGGYTF.

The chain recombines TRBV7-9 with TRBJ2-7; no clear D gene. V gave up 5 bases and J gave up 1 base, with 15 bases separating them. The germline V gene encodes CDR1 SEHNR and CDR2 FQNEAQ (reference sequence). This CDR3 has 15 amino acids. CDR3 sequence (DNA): TGTGCCAGCAGCCTTGACCAGCCGGGTTCCTACGAGCAGTACTTC. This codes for CASSLDQPGSYEQYF. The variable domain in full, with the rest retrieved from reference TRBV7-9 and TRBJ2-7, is DTGVSQNPRHKITKRGQNVTFRCDPISEHNRLYWYRQTLGQGPEFLTYFQNEAQLEKSRLLSDRFSAERPKGSFSTLEIQRTEQGDSAMYLCASSLDQPGSYEQYFGPGTRLTVT.

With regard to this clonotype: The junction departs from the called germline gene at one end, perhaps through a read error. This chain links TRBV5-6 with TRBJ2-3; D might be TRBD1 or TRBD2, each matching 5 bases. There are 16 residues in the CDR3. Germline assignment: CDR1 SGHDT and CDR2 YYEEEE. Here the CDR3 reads CASSLAGLAYTGTQYF. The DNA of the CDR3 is TGTGCCAGCAGCTTGGCGGGTCTAGCCTACACAGGTACGCAGTATTTT. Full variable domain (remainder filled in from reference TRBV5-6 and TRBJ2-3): DAGVTQSPTHLIKTRGQQVTLRCSPKSGHDTVSWYQQALGQGPQFIFQYYEEEERQRGNFPDRFSGHQFPNYSSELNVNALLLGDSALYLCASSLAGLAYTGTQYFGPGTRLTVL.

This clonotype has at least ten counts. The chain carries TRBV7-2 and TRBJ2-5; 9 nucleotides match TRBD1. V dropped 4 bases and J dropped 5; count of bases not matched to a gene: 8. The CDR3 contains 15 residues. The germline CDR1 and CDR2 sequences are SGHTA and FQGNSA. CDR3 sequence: CASSWTGTGRETQYF. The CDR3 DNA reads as TGTGCCAGCAGCTGGACCGGGACAGGGAGGGAGACCCAGTACTTC.

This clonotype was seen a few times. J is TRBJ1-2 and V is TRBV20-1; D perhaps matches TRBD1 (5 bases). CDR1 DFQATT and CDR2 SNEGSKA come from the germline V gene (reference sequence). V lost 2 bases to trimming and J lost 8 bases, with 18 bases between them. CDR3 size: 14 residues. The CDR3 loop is CSARLPVAGVGYTF. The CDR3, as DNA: TGCAGTGCTAGACTCCCCGTGGCGGGGGTGGGCTACACCTTC.

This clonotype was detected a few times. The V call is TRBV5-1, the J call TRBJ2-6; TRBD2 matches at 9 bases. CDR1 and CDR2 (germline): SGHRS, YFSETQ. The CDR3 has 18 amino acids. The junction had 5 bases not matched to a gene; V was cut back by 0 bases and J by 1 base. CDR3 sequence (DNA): TGCGCCAGCAGCTTGGTAGCGGGAGTATCTTCTGGGGCCAACGTCCTGACTTTC. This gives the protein CASSLVAGVSSGANVLTF.

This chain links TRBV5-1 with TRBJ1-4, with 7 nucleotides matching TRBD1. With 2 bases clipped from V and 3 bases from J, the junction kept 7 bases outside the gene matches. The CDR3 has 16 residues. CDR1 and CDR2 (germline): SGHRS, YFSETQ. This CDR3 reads CASSFSPGTANEKLFF. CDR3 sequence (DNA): TGCGCCAGCAGCTTCTCACCCGGGACAGCTAATGAAAAACTGTTTTTT.

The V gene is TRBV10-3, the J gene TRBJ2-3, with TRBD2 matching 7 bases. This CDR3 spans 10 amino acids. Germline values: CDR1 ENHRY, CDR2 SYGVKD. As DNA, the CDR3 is TGTGCTCTCGGGAGGGATACGCAGTATTTT. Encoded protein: CALGRDTQYF.